This T cell receptor (beta chain) derives from a study of cytomegalovirus exposure and HLA in healthy donors. The study, taken as a whole, reports: As was reported, the classifier diagnosed cytomegalovirus status with high specificity and sensitivity. Testing in vitro showed a few CMV-associated chains specific for CMV antigens.

Only in-frame clones appear in the TCRdb table, and some are missing; sequencing was by immunoSEQ multiplex PCR. The sample lists 66,000 or so clones; nearly 98% were seen once. Remarks on this clone: The antigen is not known.

This CDR3 is 14 amino acids long. Germline V gene data show CDR1 as WNHNN and CDR2 as SYGVQD (reference sequence). V lost 4 bases and J 4 bases, leaving 11 bases between the germline ends. This chain joins TRBV10-1 and TRBJ1-5; D might be TRBD1 (6 bases). The clonotype was recovered from a woman between 18 and 29 years old in good health and CMV-seropositive. Material: PBMCs. CDR3 amino acids: CASSAGRGNQPQHF. The DNA of the CDR3 is TGCGCCAGCAGTGCGGGCAGGGGAAATCAGCCCCAGCATTTT.